This T cell receptor (beta chain) appears in the sequencing data of a study of blood T cell repertoires in COVID-19. Overall study: Nucleic acid was either cDNA or gDNA, and it came from T cells, B-cell-depleted T cells, or PBMCs.

Per the authors' pipeline: Counts of nucleated cells, estimated from reference gene primer amplification, were obtained. Assay: immunoSEQ multiplex PCR; the TCRdb copy retains only in-frame clones and omits some. V and J calls and clone size are as listed in that table; D and trimming were resolved from the DNA. Among 100,000 to 150,000 clones listed, 81% were seen once. The V gene end was trimmed by 8 bases and the J gene end by 1 base; junction bases not matched to a gene: 15. Germline CDR1 reads LNHDA; CDR2 reads SQIVND (reference sequence). The CDR3 runs to 17 residues. This chain links TRBV19 with TRBJ1-1; the match to TRBD1 covers 8 bases. This clonotype was sampled from a woman between 50 and 59 years old with acute or convalescent COVID-19. Sequencing input: peripheral blood. The CDR3 bases are TGTGCCAGTCGGACAGGGCGAGGAGTTTGGCCGAACACTGAAGCTTTCTTT. As protein: CASRTGRGVWPNTEAFF.